The 25 T cell receptor beta chains presented below share a single source sample, sequenced in a study of early T cells in non-severe SARS-CoV-2 infection. TCRdb recomputed calls from the 5' RACE reads with MiXCR, one row per CDR3 protein. The sample consists of some 25,000 distinct CDR3 sequences, roughly 4% of them appearing once. Source material: whole blood. The receptors were gathered from an adult who was a healthcare worker with PCR-confirmed SARS-CoV-2 infection or an uninfected control (not recorded which).

This chain uses TRBV5-1 with TRBJ2-2; a weak D match, TRBD2 (5 bases). Germline V gene data show CDR1 as SGHRS and CDR2 as YFSETQ. Trimming stripped 0 bases from V and 1 base from J, with 7 bases between. The CDR3 totals 15 residues. This CDR3 reads CASSLDGLNTGELFF. Here the CDR3 DNA reads TGCGCCAGCAGCTTGGATGGACTGAACACCGGGGAGCTGTTTTTT.

This clonotype was seen a handful of times. The chain has TRBV5-6 and TRBJ2-4; the match to TRBD2 covers 11 bases. CDR3 size: 17 residues. Germline loops: CDR1 SGHDT, CDR2 YYEEEE. The V segment lost 4 bases and the J segment 1 base; nucleotides outside the gene matches: 7. CDR3 nucleotide sequence: TGTGCCAGCAGCGAAACTAGCGGGAGTATCGCCAAAAACATTCAGTACTTC. Translating it yields CASSETSGSIAKNIQYF.

V gene TRBV4-3 combines with J gene TRBJ2-7; possible D gene TRBD1, 5 bases. V was pared by 0 bases and J by 5 bases, with 11 bases between. CDR1 LGHNA and CDR2 YSLEER come from the germline V gene. The CDR3 covers 14 residues. As DNA, the CDR3 is TGCGCCAGCAGCCAAGATCTGCAGGGCCACGAGCAGTACTTC. As protein: CASSQDLQGHEQYF.

This clonotype was observed a handful of times. The chain joins TRBV28 to TRBJ1-4; D may be TRBD1 (5 bases). With 5 bases removed from V and 5 bases from J, the gap between germline ends came to 12 bases. The germline V gene encodes CDR1 MDHEN and CDR2 SYDVKM. The CDR3 loop spans 14 amino acids. The CDR3 DNA sequence: TGTGCCAGCAGTCGCGGGCCAGGGAATGAAAAACTGTTTTTT. It codes for CASSRGPGNEKLFF.

The table lists this clonotype with many counts. The chain recombines TRBV28 with TRBJ1-2; TRBD1 is a possible D gene (5 bases). V lost 2 bases, J lost 3 bases, and 10 bases lay in between. This CDR3 region has 14 residues. From germline, CDR1 is MDHEN and CDR2 SYDVKM. CDR3 sequence reads: CASSLVAGDYGYTF. CDR3 coding DNA: TGTGCCAGCAGTTTAGTCGCGGGGGACTATGGCTACACCTTC.

This clonotype was counted at least ten times. The chain joins TRBV10-1 to TRBJ1-4; 11 bases fit TRBD1. Germline V gene lookup returns CDR1 WNHNN and CDR2 SYGVQD (reference sequence). V dropped 3 bases and J dropped 8; count of bases not matched to a gene: 5. The CDR3 extends over 15 amino acids. This CDR3 reads CASSERTGGQEKLFF. The CDR3, as DNA: TGCGCCAGCAGTGAAAGGACAGGGGGCCAAGAAAAACTGTTTTTT.

The table lists this clonotype with many counts. The rearrangement uses TRBV5-6 and TRBJ1-1; D is uncertain. V lost 1 base and J 0 bases, leaving 4 bases between the germline ends. From germline, CDR1 is SGHDT and CDR2 YYEEEE. This CDR3 spans 13 amino acids. The CDR3 sequence is CASSLSVNTEAFF. Here the CDR3 DNA reads TGTGCCAGCAGCTTGAGCGTGAACACTGAAGCTTTCTTT.

The sample holds many counts of this clonotype. The V call is TRBV7-2, the J call TRBJ2-3; a possible D gene is TRBD2 (5 bases). CDR1 is SGHTA and CDR2 is FQGNSA in the germline V gene. CDR3 length: 15 residues. Trimming pared 7 bases from V and 6 bases from J, leaving 20 bases between. CDR3 loop: CASNIGGLRDDTQYF. CDR3 in DNA: TGTGCCAGCAACATAGGTGGCCTTCGGGATGATACGCAGTATTTT.

This clonotype was recorded at least ten times. The chain employs TRBV25-1 and TRBJ1-5; TRBD1 agrees at 7 bases. The CDR3 runs 14 residues. V shed 6 bases and J 1 base; nucleotides not matched to a gene: 3. The germline CDR1 and CDR2 sequences are MGHDK and SYGVNS. The CDR3 loop reads CASRGGDSNQPQHF. The CDR3, as DNA: TGTGCCAGCAGAGGGGGCGACAGCAATCAGCCCCAGCATTTT.

There are many counts of this clonotype. The rearrangement links TRBV7-9 to TRBJ1-5; D gene uncertain. The CDR3 contains 14 residues. Per the germline V gene, CDR1 is SEHNR and CDR2 is FQNEAQ (reference sequence). The ends were cut back, 1 base at V and 2 bases at J, with 6 bases in the middle. The CDR3 loop reads CASSLVGRNQPQHF. The CDR3 DNA sequence: TGTGCCAGCAGCTTAGTCGGACGCAATCAGCCCCAGCATTTT. The full variable domain, completed using reference TRBV7-9 and TRBJ1-5, is DTGVSQNPRHKITKRGQNVTFRCDPISEHNRLYWYRQTLGQGPEFLTYFQNEAQLEKSRLLSDRFSAERPKGSFSTLEIQRTEQGDSAMYLCASSLVGRNQPQHFGDGTRLSIL.

By share, this clonotype ranks as medium-sized. J is TRBJ2-7 and V is TRBV20-1; 10 bases align to TRBD1. The CDR3 is 14 residues long. V was clipped by 5 bases and J by 3 bases; unmatched bases: 7. In germline, CDR1 is DFQATT, CDR2 SNEGSKA (reference sequence). DNA of the CDR3: TGCAGTGCTGGGACAGGGGCGATGAACTACGAGCAGTACTTC. Amino acid sequence: CSAGTGAMNYEQYF.

This clonotype has ten or more counts. The chain couples TRBV9 to TRBJ2-1; the match to TRBD2 covers 8 bases. Germline CDR1 and CDR2: SGDLS and YYNGEE. J lost 4 bases, V lost 2 bases, and 5 bases had no gene match. The CDR3 consists of 15 residues. The CDR3, as DNA: TGTGCCAGCAGCGTGAGCGGGAGAGGGTACAATGAGCAGTTCTTC. Translating gives CASSVSGRGYNEQFF. The full variable domain, rest sourced from reference TRBV9 and TRBJ2-1, is DSGVTQTPKHLITATGQRVTLRCSPRSGDLSVYWYQQSLDQGLQFLIQYYNGEERAKGNILERFSAQQFPDLHSELNLSSLELGDSALYFCASSVSGRGYNEQFFGPGTRLTVL.

In this sample, this clonotype turned up many times. The rearrangement uses TRBV29-1 and TRBJ2-7, with D unresolved. V shed 7 bases and J shed 3 bases, with 13 bases lying between them. Germline loops: CDR1 SQVTM, CDR2 ANQGSEA. This CDR3 has 12 residues. CDR3 in amino acids: CSGLSINYEQYF. In nucleotides, the CDR3 is TGCAGCGGCCTATCTATTAACTACGAGCAGTACTTC.

This clonotype was seen many times. This chain uses TRBV18 with TRBJ1-3, with D unclear. CDR3 length: 16 amino acids. V lost 1 base, J lost 2 bases, and 12 bases lay in between. CDR1 is KGHSH, CDR2 LQKENI, per germline. CDR3 sequence reads: CASSPLDGRPGNTIYF. The CDR3 DNA reads TGTGCCAGCTCACCACTGGACGGTCGGCCTGGAAACACCATATATTTT.

By share, this clonotype ranks as medium-sized. This chain connects TRBV7-8 to TRBJ2-2; D call uncertain. V was shortened by 2 bases and J by 0 bases, with 4 bases between the two germline ends. CDR1 is SGHVS and CDR2 is FQNEAQ in the germline V gene. The CDR3 sequence is 14 residues long. The CDR3 is CASSLRPNTGELFF. CDR3 in DNA: TGTGCCAGCAGCTTAAGACCGAACACCGGGGAGCTGTTTTTT.

This clonotype appeared many times. V and J are TRBV25-1 and TRBJ2-7; D perhaps matches TRBD2 (5 bases). The CDR3 covers 14 residues. Trimming shortened V by 7 bases and J by 1 base, and 14 bases separated the two germline ends. The germline V gene encodes CDR1 MGHDK and CDR2 SYGVNS. This CDR3 reads CASTRSRGSYEQYF. CDR3 nucleotides: TGTGCCAGCACCCGTTCCCGGGGATCCTACGAGCAGTACTTC.

There are many counts of this clonotype. This chain uses TRBV5-1 with TRBJ1-1; no reliable D call. CDR1 and CDR2 from the germline V gene are SGHRS and YFSETQ. The CDR3 runs to 14 residues. Trimming cost V 0 bases and J 0 bases, with 6 bases left between them. The CDR3 DNA is TGCGCCAGCAGCTTGGACGGGATGAACACTGAAGCTTTCTTT. Its translation is CASSLDGMNTEAFF.

This clonotype was recorded at least ten times. V usage is TRBV6-5 and J usage is TRBJ2-1, with D perhaps matching TRBD2 (6 bases). V was cut by 2 bases and J by 0 bases, with 17 bases left in between. Germline CDR1 reads MNHEY; CDR2 reads SVGAGI. CDR3 length equals 18 residues. The CDR3 nucleotides read TGTGCCAGCAGTTACAGCTGGCTAGCGAGAAGCTCCTACAATGAGCAGTTCTTC. It is translated as CASSYSWLARSSYNEQFF.

In its sample, this clonotype is medium-sized. The chain's CDR3 is CSVKTGEGYEQYF. In nucleotides, the CDR3 is TGCAGCGTTAAAACAGGGGAGGGGTACGAGCAGTACTTC. The V call is TRBV29-1, the J call TRBJ2-7, with D perhaps assigned TRBD1 or TRBD2 (7 bases each). Germline V gene lookup returns CDR1 SQVTM and CDR2 ANQGSEA. This CDR3 has 13 amino acids. With 5 bases removed from V and 4 bases from J, the gap between germline ends came to 15 bases.

The CDR3 sequence is CAISEGTGGLNTEAFF. CDR3 nucleotides: TGTGCCATCAGTGAGGGCACAGGGGGACTGAACACTGAAGCTTTCTTT. This chain connects TRBV10-3 to TRBJ1-1, with TRBD1 matching over 8 bases. Germline V lookup: CDR1 ENHRY, CDR2 SYGVKD. After removal of 2 bases from V and 0 bases from J, the junction contained 5 bases not matched to a gene. The length of the CDR3 is 16 residues.

This clonotype was recorded many times. J is TRBJ1-3 and V is TRBV29-1; the D gene is possibly TRBD1 (5 bases). The ends were cut back, 0 bases at V and 1 base at J, with 10 bases in the middle. Germline V lookup: CDR1 SQVTM, CDR2 ANQGSEA. CDR3 length equals 15 residues. The CDR3 coding sequence is TGCAGCGTTGAAGATCAGGCAGGGTCTGGAAACACCATATATTTT. Encoded protein: CSVEDQAGSGNTIYF.

With regard to this clonotype: One end of the junction fails to match germline, which may point to a read error. This rearrangement joins TRBV19 to TRBJ2-1; TRBD1 is a possible D gene (6 bases). CDR1 is LNHDA and CDR2 is SQIVND in the germline V gene (reference sequence). The CDR3 is made up of 11 amino acids. CDR3 nucleotide sequence: TGTGCCTGTAGCCAGGGGTATGAGCAGTTCTTC. Translating gives CACSQGYEQFF. Complete variable domain (other parts from reference TRBV19 and TRBJ2-1): DGGITQSPKYLFRKEGQNVTLSCEQNLNHDAMYWYRQDPGQGLRLIYYSQIVNDFQKGDIAEGYSVSREKKESFPLTVTSAQKNPTAFYLCACSQGYEQFFGPGTRLTVL.

This clonotype turned up a few times. V usage is TRBV27 and J usage is TRBJ2-1; TRBD2 matches at 7 bases. This CDR3 spans 15 amino acids. CDR1 is MNHEY, CDR2 SMNVEV, per germline (reference sequence). J lost 4 bases, V lost 3 bases, and 6 bases had no gene match. The CDR3 nucleotides read TGTGCCAGCAGTTTCGGCGGGAGTTCATACAATGAGCAGTTCTTC. Its translation is CASSFGGSSYNEQFF.

There are many counts of this clonotype. The gene calls are TRBV30 and TRBJ2-3; the D is unclear. Looked up from germline, CDR1 is GTSNPN and CDR2 is SVGIG (reference sequence). Trimming removed 0 bases from V and 2 bases from J, with 9 bases in between. CDR3 length: 14 amino acids. CDR3 sequence (DNA): TGTGCCTGGAGTGTAGCGCGGACCACAGATACGCAGTATTTT. This codes for CAWSVARTTDTQYF.

The sample holds a few counts of this clonotype. The chain recombines TRBV6-6 with TRBJ2-5, with 10 bases aligning to TRBD2. With V trimmed by 2 bases and J by 4 bases, 4 bases remained unmatched. The CDR3 runs 15 residues. Per germline, CDR1 MNHNY and CDR2 SVGAGI (reference sequence). Written as DNA, the CDR3 is TGTGCCAGCAGTTACGCTAGCGGGAGTTTAGAGACCCAGTACTTC. The encoded protein is CASSYASGSLETQYF.